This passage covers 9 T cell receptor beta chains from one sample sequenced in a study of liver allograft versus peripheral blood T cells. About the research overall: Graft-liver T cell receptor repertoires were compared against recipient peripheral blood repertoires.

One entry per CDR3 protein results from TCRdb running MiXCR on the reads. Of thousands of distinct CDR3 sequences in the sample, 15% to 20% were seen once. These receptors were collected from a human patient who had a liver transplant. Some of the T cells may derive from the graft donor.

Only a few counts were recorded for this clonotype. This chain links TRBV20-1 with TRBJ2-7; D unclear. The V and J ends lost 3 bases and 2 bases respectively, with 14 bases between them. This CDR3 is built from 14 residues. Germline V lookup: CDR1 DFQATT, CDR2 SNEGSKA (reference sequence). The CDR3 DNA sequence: TGCAGTGCTAGTTGGGCTTTAGAGGCCTACGAGCAGTACTTC. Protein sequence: CSASWALEAYEQYF.

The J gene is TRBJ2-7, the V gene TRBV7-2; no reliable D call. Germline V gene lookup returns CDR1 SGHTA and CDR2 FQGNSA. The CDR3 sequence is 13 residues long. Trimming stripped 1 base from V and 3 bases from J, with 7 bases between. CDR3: CASSLGEGYEQYF. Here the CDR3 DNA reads TGTGCCAGCAGCTTAGGGGAAGGCTACGAGCAGTACTTC.

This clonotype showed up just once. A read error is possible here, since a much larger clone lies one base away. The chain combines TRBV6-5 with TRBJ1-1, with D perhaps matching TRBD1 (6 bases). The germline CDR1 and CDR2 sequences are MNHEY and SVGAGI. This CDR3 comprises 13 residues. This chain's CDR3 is CASAGGAGTKAFF. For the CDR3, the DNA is TGTGCCAGCGCGGGGGGGGCAGGCACTAAAGCTTTCTTT.

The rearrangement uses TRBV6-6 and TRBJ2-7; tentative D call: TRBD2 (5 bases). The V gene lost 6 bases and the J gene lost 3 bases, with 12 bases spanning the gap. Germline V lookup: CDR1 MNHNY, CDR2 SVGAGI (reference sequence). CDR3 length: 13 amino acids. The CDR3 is CASSPGLRYEQYV. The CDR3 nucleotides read TGTGCCAGCAGCCCCGGACTCCGCTACGAGCAGTACGTC.

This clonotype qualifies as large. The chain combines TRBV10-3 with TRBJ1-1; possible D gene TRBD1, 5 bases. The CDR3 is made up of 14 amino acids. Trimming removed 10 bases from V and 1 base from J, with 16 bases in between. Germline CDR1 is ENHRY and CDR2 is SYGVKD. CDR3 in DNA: TGTGCCAGCCTTGAGGGCAGGGCGAACACTGAAGCTTTCTTT. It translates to CASLEGRANTEAFF.

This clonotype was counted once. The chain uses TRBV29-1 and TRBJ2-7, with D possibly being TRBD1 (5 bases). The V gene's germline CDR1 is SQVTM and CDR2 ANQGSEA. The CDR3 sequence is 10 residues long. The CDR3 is CSTQGTKQYV. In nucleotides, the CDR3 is TGCAGTACCCAGGGAACCAAGCAGTACGTC.

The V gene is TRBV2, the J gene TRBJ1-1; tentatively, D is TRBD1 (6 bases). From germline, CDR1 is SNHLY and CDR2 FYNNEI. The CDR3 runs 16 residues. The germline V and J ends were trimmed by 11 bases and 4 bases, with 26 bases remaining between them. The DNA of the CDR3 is TGTGCCGGACTGAGGCAGGGGTTGACCCGGAGCACTGAAGCTTTCTTT. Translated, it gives CAGLRQGLTRSTEAFF.

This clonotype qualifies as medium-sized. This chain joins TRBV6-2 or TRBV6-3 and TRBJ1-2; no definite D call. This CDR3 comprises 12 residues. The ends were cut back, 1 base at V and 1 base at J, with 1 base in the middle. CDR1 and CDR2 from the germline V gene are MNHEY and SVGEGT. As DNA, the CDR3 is TGTGCCAGCAGTTACTATAACTATGGCTACACCTTC. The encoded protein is CASSYYNYGYTF.

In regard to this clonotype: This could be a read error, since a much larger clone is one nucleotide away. The CDR3 spells CAWSTKTGGPYEQYF. The CDR3 DNA sequence: TGTGCCTGGAGTACTAAGACAGGGGGCCCCTACGAGCAGTACTTC. V and J are TRBV30 and TRBJ2-7; 10 bases agree with TRBD1. The V gene's germline CDR1 is GTSNPN and CDR2 SVGIG (reference sequence). Trimming took 2 bases from V and 2 from J; bases not matched to a gene: 6. The length of the CDR3 is 15 residues.